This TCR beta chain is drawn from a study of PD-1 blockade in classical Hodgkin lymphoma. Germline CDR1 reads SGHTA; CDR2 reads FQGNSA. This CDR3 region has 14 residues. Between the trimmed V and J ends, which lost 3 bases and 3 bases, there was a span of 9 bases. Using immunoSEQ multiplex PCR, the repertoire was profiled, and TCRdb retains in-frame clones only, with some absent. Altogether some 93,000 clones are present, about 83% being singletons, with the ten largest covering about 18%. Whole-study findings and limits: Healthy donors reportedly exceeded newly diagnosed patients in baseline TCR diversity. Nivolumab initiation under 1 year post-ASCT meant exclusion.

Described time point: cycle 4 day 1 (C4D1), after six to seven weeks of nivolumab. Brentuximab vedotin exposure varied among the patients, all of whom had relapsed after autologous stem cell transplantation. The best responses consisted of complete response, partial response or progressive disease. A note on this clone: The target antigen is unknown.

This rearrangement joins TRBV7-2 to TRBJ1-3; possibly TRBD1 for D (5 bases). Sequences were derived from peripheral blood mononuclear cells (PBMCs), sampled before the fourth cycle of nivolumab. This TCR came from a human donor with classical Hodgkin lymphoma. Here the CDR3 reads CASSFGGSGNTIYF. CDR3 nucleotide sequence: TGTGCCAGCAGCTTTGGGGGTAGTGGAAACACCATATATTTT.